The 19 T cell receptor beta chains listed next were all sequenced from one sample in a study of shared clonotypes between healthy human individuals. Clones were read by immunoSEQ multiplex PCR, and TCRdb kept only the in-frame ones, dropping some. In the table there are 2,100,000 or so clones, approximately 94% of which are singletons. Sequencing was performed on naive CD4+ T cells sorted from blood. Described subset: CD45RA+ positively selected. The receptors stem from a man in his late teens or twenties in good health.

The chain employs TRBV5-1 and TRBJ2-5; 9 bases fit TRBD2. After removal of 0 bases from V and 0 bases from J, the junction contained 6 bases not matched to a gene. The CDR3 has 17 amino acids. The germline V gene encodes CDR1 SGHRS and CDR2 YFSETQ. The CDR3 sequence is CASSLEAGGPYQETQYF. The CDR3 DNA reads as TGCGCCAGCAGCTTGGAAGCGGGGGGCCCGTACCAAGAGACCCAGTACTTC. The full variable domain, with the rest looked up from reference TRBV5-1 and TRBJ2-5, is KAGVTQTPRYLIKTRGQQVTLSCSPISGHRSVSWYQQTPGQGLQFLFEYFSETQRNKGNFPGRFSGRQFSNSRSEMNVSTLELGDSALYLCASSLEAGGPYQETQYFGPGTRLLVL.

The rearrangement joins TRBV28 to TRBJ1-6; 12 bases align to TRBD1. The V and J ends lost 1 base and 13 bases, in that order; junction bases with no gene match: 5. CDR1 MDHEN and CDR2 SYDVKM come from the germline V gene. The CDR3 length is 15 residues. The chain's CDR3 is CASSLSGQGAGPLHF. Here the CDR3 DNA reads TGTGCCAGCAGTTTATCGGGACAGGGGGCGGGTCCCCTCCACTTT. Complete variable domain (other parts from reference TRBV28 and TRBJ1-6): DVKVTQSSRYLVKRTGEKVFLECVQDMDHENMFWYRQDPGLGLRLIYFSYDVKMKEKGDIPEGYSVSREKKERFSLILESASTNQTSMYLCASSLSGQGAGPLHFGNGTRLTVT.

This clone appeared once. The chain carries TRBV7-9 and TRBJ2-7; 14 bases fit TRBD2. The trim removed 4 bases at V and 5 bases at J, leaving 7 bases unmatched. The CDR3 length is 16 residues. Germline CDR1 and CDR2: SEHNR and FQNEAQ (reference sequence). The CDR3 DNA is TGTGCCAGCAGCTCGGGGACTAGCGGGAGTATCCACGAGCAGTACTTC. It is translated as CASSSGTSGSIHEQYF. Complete variable domain (other parts from reference TRBV7-9 and TRBJ2-7): DTGVSQNPRHKITKRGQNVTFRCDPISEHNRLYWYRQTLGQGPEFLTYFQNEAQLEKSRLLSDRFSAERPKGSFSTLEIQRTEQGDSAMYLCASSSGTSGSIHEQYFGPGTRLTVT.

The V and J genes are TRBV7-2 and TRBJ1-5, with a weak D call TRBD1 (5 bases). Germline CDR1 SGHTA, CDR2 FQGNSA. The CDR3 runs 14 residues. V lost 5 bases and J lost 3, with 11 bases in between. The CDR3 sequence: CASSRQPNNQPQHF. CDR3 in DNA: TGTGCCAGCAGCCGACAGCCAAACAATCAGCCCCAGCATTTT.

This clone was observed once. The chain recombines TRBV6-6 with TRBJ1-2, with D perhaps TRBD1 (5 bases). The V end lost 10 bases, the J end lost 8 bases, and 20 bases lay between the germline ends. The CDR3 totals 13 residues. In germline, CDR1 is MNHNY, CDR2 SVGAGI (reference sequence). CDR3 DNA: TGTGCCACCACTGGGTTACACGAGGGGGGCTACACCTTC. This gives the protein CATTGLHEGGYTF.

This clone was seen a single time. The genes are TRBV19 and TRBJ2-6; 10 nucleotides match TRBD1. The germline CDR1 and CDR2 sequences are LNHDA and SQIVND (reference sequence). V trimming: 4 bases; J trimming: 2 bases; junction bases outside the gene matches: 8. The CDR3 is 18 amino acids. DNA of the CDR3: TGTGCCAGTAGTACAGGGGACAGGGGAATCCCTGGGGCCAACGTCCTGACTTTC. Protein product: CASSTGDRGIPGANVLTF.

The gene calls are TRBV20-1 and TRBJ2-7; 12 bases agree with TRBD2. The J segment lost 7 bases and the V segment lost 6 bases, leaving 1 base of the junction unmatched. The germline V gene encodes CDR1 DFQATT and CDR2 SNEGSKA (reference sequence). The CDR3 is 11 amino acids. The CDR3 coding sequence is TGCAGTGCAGGACTAGCGGGGGAGCAGTACTTC. This gives the protein CSAGLAGEQYF.

V gene TRBV4-3 combines with J gene TRBJ2-6, with TRBD1 matching 8 bases. Per germline, CDR1 LGHNA and CDR2 YSLEER. After removal of 1 base from V and 0 bases from J, the junction contained 5 bases not matched to a gene. There are 18 residues in the CDR3. CDR3 residues: CASSQAGTGYSGANVLTF. The CDR3 region has the DNA TGCGCCAGCAGCCAAGCCGGGACAGGCTACTCTGGGGCCAACGTCCTGACTTTC.

CDR3 amino acids: CASSLGGALGNIQYF. DNA of the CDR3: TGTGCCAGCTCCCTAGGGGGGGCACTAGGGAACATTCAGTACTTC. The V and J genes are TRBV28 and TRBJ2-4, with D possibly matching TRBD2 (7 bases). V shed 8 bases and J shed 7 bases, with 21 bases lying between them. The CDR3 is 15 residues long. The germline V gene encodes CDR1 MDHEN and CDR2 SYDVKM.

This rearrangement joins TRBV18 to TRBJ2-3; maybe TRBD1 (5 bases). V shed 5 bases and J shed 3 bases, with 12 bases lying between them. This CDR3 region has 14 residues. Per the germline V gene, CDR1 is KGHSH and CDR2 is LQKENI. CDR3 DNA sequence: TGTGCCAGCTCATCGCAGGGTGGTACAGATACGCAGTATTTT. Residues: CASSSQGGTDTQYF.

The V gene is TRBV29-1, the J gene TRBJ2-3; TRBD2 aligns across 14 bases. The V gene's germline CDR1 is SQVTM and CDR2 ANQGSEA. The CDR3 loop spans 19 amino acids. After removal of 5 bases from V and 2 bases from J, the junction contained 15 bases not matched to a gene. The CDR3 DNA reads TGCAGCGTTCGATCGGGCTGGACTAGCGGGAGGACCCACACAGATACGCAGTATTTT. As protein: CSVRSGWTSGRTHTDTQYF.

This chain uses TRBV29-1 with TRBJ2-7; TRBD1 matches 12 bases. V trimming: 8 bases; J trimming: 2 bases; junction bases outside the gene matches: 10. CDR1 is SQVTM and CDR2 is ANQGSEA in the germline V gene. There are 15 residues in the CDR3. CDR3: CSIRTGTGGTYEQYF. CDR3 sequence (DNA): TGCAGCATCCGAACCGGGACAGGGGGCACCTACGAGCAGTACTTC.

This clone showed up just once. The chain combines TRBV2 with TRBJ1-1, with TRBD1 matching over 8 bases. In germline, CDR1 is SNHLY, CDR2 FYNNEI. This CDR3 region has 13 residues. The ends lost 6 bases at V and 10 bases at J; junction bases unmatched: 10. The CDR3 sequence: CASSPDREFGAFF. Here the CDR3 DNA reads TGTGCCAGCAGCCCGGACAGGGAATTCGGAGCTTTCTTT.

The chain combines TRBV9 with TRBJ1-2, with 7 bases matching TRBD1. The germline CDR1 and CDR2 sequences are SGDLS and YYNGEE. The CDR3 length is 13 residues. Unmatched junction bases numbered 3, after V lost 4 bases and J lost 3 bases. CDR3 in amino acids: CASSQGTDYGYTF. CDR3 coding DNA: TGTGCCAGCAGCCAAGGGACAGACTATGGCTACACCTTC.

The rearrangement links TRBV19 to TRBJ2-2; 12 nucleotides line up with TRBD1. The CDR3 contains 17 residues. The germline gives CDR1 LNHDA, CDR2 SQIVND (reference sequence). With V trimmed by 3 bases and J by 7 bases, 9 bases remained unmatched. DNA for the CDR3: TGTGCCAGTAGTATCAAGCCGGGACAGGGGGCAATCGGGGAGCTGTTTTTT. Translated: CASSIKPGQGAIGELFF.

The gene calls are TRBV28 and TRBJ1-2; 7 nucleotides align to TRBD1. In germline, CDR1 is MDHEN, CDR2 SYDVKM. V dropped 3 bases and J dropped 13; count of bases not matched to a gene: 17. The CDR3 has 15 amino acids. The CDR3 DNA reads TGTGCCAGCAGTTTTCCGGGGGAGGGGGCGCAAAGGCTCACCTTC. As protein: CASSFPGEGAQRLTF.

This clone was picked up one time. The rearrangement uses TRBV7-2 and TRBJ2-7, with D perhaps given as TRBD1 or TRBD2 (5 bases each). The ends were cut back, 3 bases at V and 2 bases at J, with 11 bases in the middle. Germline V CDR1 and CDR2: SGHTA, FQGNSA. The CDR3 spans 14 residues. Here the CDR3 reads CASSLGPPAYEQYF. The CDR3 region has the DNA TGTGCCAGCAGCTTGGGACCTCCGGCCTACGAGCAGTACTTC.

The chain couples TRBV18 to TRBJ2-3, with 9 bases aligning to TRBD2. This CDR3 has 15 amino acids. Germline V gene sequence: CDR1 KGHSH, CDR2 LQKENI. V lost 0 bases to trimming and J lost 4 bases; unmatched junction nucleotides: 2. The CDR3: CASSPPLAGADTQYF. DNA of the CDR3: TGTGCCAGCTCACCACCTTTAGCGGGAGCAGATACGCAGTATTTT.

As regards this clone: Other DNA sequences in this specimen translate into the identical CDR3. The rearrangement joins TRBV7-9 to TRBJ2-1; D remains unclear. Germline V gene sequence: CDR1 SEHNR, CDR2 FQNEAQ (reference sequence). The V and J ends lost 0 bases and 4 bases respectively, with 4 bases between them. The CDR3 has 13 amino acids. This chain's CDR3 is CASSLAVYNEQFF. For the CDR3, the DNA is TGTGCCAGCAGCTTAGCGGTATACAATGAGCAGTTCTTC.